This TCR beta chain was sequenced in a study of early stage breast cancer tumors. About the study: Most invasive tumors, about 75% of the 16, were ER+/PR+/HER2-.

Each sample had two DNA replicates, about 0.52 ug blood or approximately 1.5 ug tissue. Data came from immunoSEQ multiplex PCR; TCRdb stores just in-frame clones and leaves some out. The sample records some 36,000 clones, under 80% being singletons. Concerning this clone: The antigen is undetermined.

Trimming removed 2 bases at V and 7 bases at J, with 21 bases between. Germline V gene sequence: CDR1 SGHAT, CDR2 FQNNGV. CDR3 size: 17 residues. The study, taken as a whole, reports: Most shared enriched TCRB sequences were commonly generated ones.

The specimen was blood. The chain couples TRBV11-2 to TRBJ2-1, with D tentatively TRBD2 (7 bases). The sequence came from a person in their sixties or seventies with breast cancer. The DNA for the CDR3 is TGTGCCAGCAGCTTATCCAGGGGAGGGTTCTCGGGTAATGAGCAGTTCTTC. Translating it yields CASSLSRGGFSGNEQFF. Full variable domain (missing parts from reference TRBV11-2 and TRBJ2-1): EAGVAQSPRYKIIEKRQSVAFWCNPISGHATLYWYQQILGQGPKLLIQFQNNGVVDDSQLPKDRFSAERLKGVDSTLKIQPAKLEDSAVYLCASSLSRGGFSGNEQFFGPGTRLTVL.